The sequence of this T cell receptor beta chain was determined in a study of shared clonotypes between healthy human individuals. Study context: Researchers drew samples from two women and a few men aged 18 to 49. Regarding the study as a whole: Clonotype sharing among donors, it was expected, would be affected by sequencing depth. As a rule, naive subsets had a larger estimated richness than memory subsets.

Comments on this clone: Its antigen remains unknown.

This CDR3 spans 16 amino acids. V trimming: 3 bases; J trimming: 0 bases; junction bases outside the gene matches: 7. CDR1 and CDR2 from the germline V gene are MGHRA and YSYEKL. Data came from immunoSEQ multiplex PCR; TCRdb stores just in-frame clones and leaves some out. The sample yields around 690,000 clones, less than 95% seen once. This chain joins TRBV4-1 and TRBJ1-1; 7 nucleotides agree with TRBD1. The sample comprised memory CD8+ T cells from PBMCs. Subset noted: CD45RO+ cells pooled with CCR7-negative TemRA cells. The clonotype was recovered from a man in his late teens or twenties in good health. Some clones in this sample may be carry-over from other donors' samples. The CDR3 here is CASSHRQGGLNTEAFF. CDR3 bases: TGCGCCAGCAGCCACCGACAGGGAGGGTTGAACACTGAAGCTTTCTTT.